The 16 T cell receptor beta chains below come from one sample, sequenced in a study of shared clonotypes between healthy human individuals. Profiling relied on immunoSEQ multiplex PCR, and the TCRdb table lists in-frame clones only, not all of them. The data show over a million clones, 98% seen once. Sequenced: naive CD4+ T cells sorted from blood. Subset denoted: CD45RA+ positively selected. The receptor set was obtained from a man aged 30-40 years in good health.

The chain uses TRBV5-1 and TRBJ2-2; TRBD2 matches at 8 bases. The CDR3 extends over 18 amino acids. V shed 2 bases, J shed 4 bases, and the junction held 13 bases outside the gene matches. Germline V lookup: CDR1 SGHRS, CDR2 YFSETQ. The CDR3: CASSFPASGPEVTGELFF. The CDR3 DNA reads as TGCGCCAGCAGCTTTCCGGCTAGCGGGCCAGAGGTCACCGGGGAGCTGTTTTTT.

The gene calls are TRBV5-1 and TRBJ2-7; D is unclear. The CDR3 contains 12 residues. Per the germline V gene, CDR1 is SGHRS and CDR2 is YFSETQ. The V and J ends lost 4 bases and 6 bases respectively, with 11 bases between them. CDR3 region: CASSVPHGEQYF. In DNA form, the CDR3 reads TGCGCCAGCAGCGTCCCGCATGGCGAGCAGTACTTC.

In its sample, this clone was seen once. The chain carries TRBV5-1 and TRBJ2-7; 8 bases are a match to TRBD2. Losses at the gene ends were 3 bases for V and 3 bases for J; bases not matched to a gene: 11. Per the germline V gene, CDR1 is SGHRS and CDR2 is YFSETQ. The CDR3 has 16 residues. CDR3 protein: CASSSRAAGVGYEQYF. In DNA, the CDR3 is TGCGCCAGCAGCTCTAGGGCAGCGGGAGTCGGCTACGAGCAGTACTTC.

CDR3 amino acids: CASSEIFVDEQYF. For the CDR3, the DNA is TGTGCCAGCAGTGAAATCTTCGTAGACGAGCAGTACTTC. The rearrangement joins TRBV6-1 to TRBJ2-7; D is undetermined. CDR3 size: 13 residues. Germline CDR1 is MNHNS and CDR2 is SASEGT. The germline V and J ends were trimmed by 2 bases and 5 bases, with 10 bases remaining between them.

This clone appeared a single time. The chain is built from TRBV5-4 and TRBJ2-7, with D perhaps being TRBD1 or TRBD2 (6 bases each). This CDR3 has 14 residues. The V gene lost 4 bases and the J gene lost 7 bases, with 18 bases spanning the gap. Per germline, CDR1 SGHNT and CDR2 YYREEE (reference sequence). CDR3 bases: TGTGCCAGCAGCCGAGAGGGGGGCGCGGGGGAGCAGTACTTC. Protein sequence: CASSREGGAGEQYF. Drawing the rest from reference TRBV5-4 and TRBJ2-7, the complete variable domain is ETGVTQSPTHLIKTRGQQVTLRCSSQSGHNTVSWYQQALGQGPQFIFQYYREEENGRGNFPPRFSGLQFPNYSSELNVNALELDDSALYLCASSREGGAGEQYFGPGTRLTVT.

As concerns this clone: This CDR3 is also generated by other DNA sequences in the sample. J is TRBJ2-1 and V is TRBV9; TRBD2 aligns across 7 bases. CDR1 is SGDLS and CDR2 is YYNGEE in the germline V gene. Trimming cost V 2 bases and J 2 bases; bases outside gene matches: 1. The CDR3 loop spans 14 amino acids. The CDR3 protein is CASSVGTTYNEQFF. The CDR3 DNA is TGTGCCAGCAGCGTCGGGACTACCTACAATGAGCAGTTCTTC. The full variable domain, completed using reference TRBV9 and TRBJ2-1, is DSGVTQTPKHLITATGQRVTLRCSPRSGDLSVYWYQQSLDQGLQFLIQYYNGEERAKGNILERFSAQQFPDLHSELNLSSLELGDSALYFCASSVGTTYNEQFFGPGTRLTVL.

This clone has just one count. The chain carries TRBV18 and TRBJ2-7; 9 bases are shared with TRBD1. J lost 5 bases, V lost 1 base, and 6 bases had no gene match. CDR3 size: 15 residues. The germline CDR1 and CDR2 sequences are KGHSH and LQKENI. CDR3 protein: CASSPQRTGVHEQYF. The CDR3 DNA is TGTGCCAGCTCACCACAGAGGACAGGGGTCCACGAGCAGTACTTC. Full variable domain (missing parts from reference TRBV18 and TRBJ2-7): NAGVMQNPRHLVRRRGQEARLRCSPMKGHSHVYWYRQLPEEGLKFMVYLQKENIIDESGMPKERFSAEFPKEGPSILRIQQVVRGDSAAYFCASSPQRTGVHEQYFGPGTRLTVT.

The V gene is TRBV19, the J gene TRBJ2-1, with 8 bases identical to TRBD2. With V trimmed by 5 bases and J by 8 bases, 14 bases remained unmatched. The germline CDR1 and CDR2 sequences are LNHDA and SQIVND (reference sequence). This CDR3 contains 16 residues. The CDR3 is CASSPLSGSGFDEQFF. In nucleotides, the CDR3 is TGTGCCAGTAGTCCCTTAAGCGGGAGCGGGTTCGATGAGCAGTTCTTC. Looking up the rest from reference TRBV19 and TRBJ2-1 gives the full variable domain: DGGITQSPKYLFRKEGQNVTLSCEQNLNHDAMYWYRQDPGQGLRLIYYSQIVNDFQKGDIAEGYSVSREKKESFPLTVTSAQKNPTAFYLCASSPLSGSGFDEQFFGPGTRLTVL.

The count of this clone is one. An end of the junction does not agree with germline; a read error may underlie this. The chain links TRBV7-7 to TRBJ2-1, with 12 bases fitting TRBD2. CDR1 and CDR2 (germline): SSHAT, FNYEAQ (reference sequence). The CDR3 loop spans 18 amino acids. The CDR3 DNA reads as TGTGCTAGCAGCTTAGCTGTGGGGCTAGCGGGAGGGCAAAATGAGCAGTTCTTC. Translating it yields CASSLAVGLAGGQNEQFF.

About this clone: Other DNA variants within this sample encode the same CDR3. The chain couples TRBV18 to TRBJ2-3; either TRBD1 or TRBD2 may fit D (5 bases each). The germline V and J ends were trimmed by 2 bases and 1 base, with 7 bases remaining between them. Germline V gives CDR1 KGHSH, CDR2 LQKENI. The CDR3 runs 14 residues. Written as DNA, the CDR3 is TGTGCCAGCTCACCAGGGGGAGGCACAGATACGCAGTATTTT. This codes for CASSPGGGTDTQYF.

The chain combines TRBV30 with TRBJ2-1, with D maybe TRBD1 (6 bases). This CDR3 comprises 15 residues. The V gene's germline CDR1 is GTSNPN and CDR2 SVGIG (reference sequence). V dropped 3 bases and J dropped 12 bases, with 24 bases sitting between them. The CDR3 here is CAWSATGFYRDGQFF. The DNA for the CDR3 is TGTGCCTGGAGCGCAACAGGGTTTTATCGTGATGGGCAGTTCTTC. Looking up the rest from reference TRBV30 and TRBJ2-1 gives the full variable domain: SQTIHQWPATLVQPVGSPLSLECTVEGTSNPNLYWYRQAAGRGLQLLFYSVGIGQISSEVPQNLSASRPQDRQFILSSKKLLLSDSGFYLCAWSATGFYRDGQFFGPGTRLTVL.

This CDR3 is CASSSVYEQYF. The DNA for the CDR3 is TGTGCCAGCAGTTCGGTTTACGAGCAGTACTTC. J is TRBJ2-7 and V is TRBV5-6; D is uncertain. CDR3 length: 11 amino acids. The germline CDR1 and CDR2 sequences are SGHDT and YYEEEE. V was trimmed by 5 bases and J by 4 bases, leaving 7 bases between them.

CDR3 nucleotides: TGCGCCAGCAGCGGGGAGGCGGTCGCCTACGAGCAGTACTTC. Its protein product is CASSGEAVAYEQYF. The chain carries TRBV5-1 and TRBJ2-7; D possibly corresponds to TRBD2 (6 bases). Trimming stripped 4 bases from V and 2 bases from J, with 13 bases between. The CDR3 spans 14 residues. Germline CDR1 reads SGHRS; CDR2 reads YFSETQ.

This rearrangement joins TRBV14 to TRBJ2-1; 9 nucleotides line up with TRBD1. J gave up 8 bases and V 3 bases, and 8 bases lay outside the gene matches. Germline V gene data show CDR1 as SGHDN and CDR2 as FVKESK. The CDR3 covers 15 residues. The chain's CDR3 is CASSHFRDRAHEQFF. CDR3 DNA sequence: TGTGCCAGCAGCCATTTTCGGGACAGGGCGCATGAGCAGTTCTTC.

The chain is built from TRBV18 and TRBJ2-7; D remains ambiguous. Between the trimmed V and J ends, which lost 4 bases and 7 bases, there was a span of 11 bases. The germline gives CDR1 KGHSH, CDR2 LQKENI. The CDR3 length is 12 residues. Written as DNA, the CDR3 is TGTGCCAGCTCACTCCCCCCTGGAGAGCAGTACTTC. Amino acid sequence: CASSLPPGEQYF.

DNA of the CDR3: TGTGCCAGCAGTTACTCGACCGGTATCGAGCAGTACTTC. This sequence encodes CASSYSTGIEQYF. This rearrangement joins TRBV6-5 to TRBJ2-7; no reliable D call. There are 13 residues in the CDR3. Looked up from germline, CDR1 is MNHEY and CDR2 is SVGAGI. The V and J ends lost 0 bases and 6 bases respectively, with 9 bases between them.